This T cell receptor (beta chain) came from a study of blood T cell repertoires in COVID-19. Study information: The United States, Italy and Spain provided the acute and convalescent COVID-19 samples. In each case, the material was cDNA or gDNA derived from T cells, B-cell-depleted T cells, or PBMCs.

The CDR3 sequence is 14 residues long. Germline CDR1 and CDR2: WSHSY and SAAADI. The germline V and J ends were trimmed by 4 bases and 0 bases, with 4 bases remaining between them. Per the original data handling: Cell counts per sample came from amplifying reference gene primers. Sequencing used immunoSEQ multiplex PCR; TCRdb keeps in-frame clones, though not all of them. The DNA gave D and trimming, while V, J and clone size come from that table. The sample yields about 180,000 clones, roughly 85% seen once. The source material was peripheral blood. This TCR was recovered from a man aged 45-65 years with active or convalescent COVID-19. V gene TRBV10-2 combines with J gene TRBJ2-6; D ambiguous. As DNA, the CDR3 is TGCGCCAGCAGTGGAGTCTCTGGGGCCAACGTCCTGACTTTC. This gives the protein CASSGVSGANVLTF.